One sample yielded the 26 T cell receptor beta chains listed below, sequenced in a study of cytotoxic CD8 clonotypes in ibrutinib-treated CLL. Repertoires were generated with immunoSEQ multiplex PCR, while TCRdb's copy carries only in-frame clones and drops some. The sample has more than 140,000 clones; roughly 77% are singletons. This sample comprised PBMCs, obtained after 12 months of ibrutinib treatment. Source of these receptors: a human donor with chronic lymphocytic leukemia.

V usage is TRBV7-8 and J usage is TRBJ2-7; D unclear. Germline V gene sequence: CDR1 SGHVS, CDR2 FQNEAQ. The ends were cut back, 0 bases at V and 6 bases at J, with 3 bases in the middle. This CDR3 region has 11 residues. The CDR3 here is CASSLAFEQYF. In DNA form, the CDR3 reads TGTGCCAGCAGCTTAGCGTTCGAGCAGTACTTC.

This clone showed up just a few times. The chain is built from TRBV5-6 and TRBJ1-2; D is ambiguous. The CDR3 has 11 residues. The V gene's germline CDR1 is SGHDT and CDR2 YYEEEE. The V gene lost 4 bases and the J gene lost 5 bases, with 6 bases spanning the gap. This chain's CDR3 is CASSLGYGYTF. The CDR3, as DNA: TGTGCCAGCAGCCTAGGATATGGCTACACCTTC.

The chain uses TRBV7-9 and TRBJ2-7, with 9 bases aligning to TRBD2. The trim removed 7 bases at V and 2 bases at J, leaving 12 bases unmatched. CDR1 SEHNR and CDR2 FQNEAQ come from the germline V gene (reference sequence). The CDR3 covers 16 residues. CDR3 bases: TGTGCCAGCACCCCTTCAGCGGGGGGAGAGACCTACGAGCAGTACTTC. It translates to CASTPSAGGETYEQYF.

J is TRBJ2-7 and V is TRBV4-1; D remains unclear. Trimming took 1 base from V and 4 from J, leaving 14 bases between them. The CDR3 consists of 15 residues. Germline V lookup: CDR1 MGHRA, CDR2 YSYEKL. The CDR3 DNA follows: TGCGCCAGCAGCCAAGGGTCCGTCCAGGCTTACGAGCAGTACTTC. Amino acids: CASSQGSVQAYEQYF.

This rearrangement joins TRBV18 to TRBJ2-1; D remains ambiguous. This CDR3 has 14 residues. Germline CDR1 KGHSH, CDR2 LQKENI. The ends were cut back, 4 bases at V and 5 bases at J, with 12 bases in the middle. As DNA, the CDR3 is TGTGCCAGCTCACTACTCTCTCAGGACAATGAGCAGTTCTTC. Translated: CASSLLSQDNEQFF.

V gene TRBV11-2 combines with J gene TRBJ2-1, with 10 nucleotides matching TRBD2. This CDR3 has 17 amino acids. With V trimmed by 5 bases and J by 10 bases, 17 bases remained unmatched. Germline CDR1 is SGHAT and CDR2 is FQNNGV. The CDR3 DNA is TGTGCCAGCAGCCATCTCGGGTTGGCTAGCGGGAGAGGAGAGCAGTTCTTC. Translated, it gives CASSHLGLASGRGEQFF.

The chain employs TRBV6-1 and TRBJ2-3; TRBD1 aligns across 9 bases. The CDR3 extends over 16 amino acids. Trimming took 4 bases from V and 0 from J; bases not matched to a gene: 5. Germline assignment: CDR1 MNHNS and CDR2 SASEGT. CDR3 DNA sequence: TGTGCCAGCAGTGGCCCGGGACAGGGAAGCACAGATACGCAGTATTTT. The encoded protein is CASSGPGQGSTDTQYF.

The CDR3 protein is CASSVGADTATYEQYF. In DNA form, the CDR3 reads TGTGCCAGCAGCGTAGGGGCAGACACGGCGACCTACGAGCAGTACTTC. The rearrangement joins TRBV9 to TRBJ2-7; D is uncertain. Trimming removed 0 bases at V and 2 bases at J, with 15 bases between. CDR3 length: 16 residues. Looked up from germline, CDR1 is SGDLS and CDR2 is YYNGEE.

A few counts support this clone. The V and J genes are TRBV5-4 and TRBJ1-3, with D hard to call. Per the germline V gene, CDR1 is SGHNT and CDR2 is YYREEE (reference sequence). Trimming removed 1 base from V and 2 bases from J, with 7 bases in between. The CDR3 runs to 14 residues. CDR3: CASSLKSTGNTIYF. The CDR3 DNA is TGTGCCAGCAGCTTGAAGAGCACTGGAAACACCATATATTTT.

The chain links TRBV2 to TRBJ2-1; no firm D call. This CDR3 has 11 residues. The ends were cut back, 3 bases at V and 7 bases at J, with 4 bases in the middle. Germline V gives CDR1 SNHLY, CDR2 FYNNEI. The CDR3 coding sequence is TGTGCCAGCAGTGAGTGGAATGAGCAGTTCTTC. Translated: CASSEWNEQFF.

The rearrangement uses TRBV10-3 and TRBJ2-7; TRBD2 matches 8 bases. J was trimmed by 1 base and V by 10 bases; bases with no gene match: 9. The CDR3 has 14 amino acids. The germline CDR1 and CDR2 sequences are ENHRY and SYGVKD. CDR3 in DNA: TGTGCCACCGTCGGGCGGGAGGAGTCCTACGAGCAGTACTTC. Its protein is CATVGREESYEQYF.

There are many counts of this clone. V gene TRBV27 combines with J gene TRBJ1-1, with unresolved D. CDR1 and CDR2 (germline): MNHEY, SMNVEV (reference sequence). The CDR3 consists of 13 residues. Trimming pared 4 bases from V and 5 bases from J, leaving 11 bases between. The CDR3, as DNA: TGTGCCAGCAGTTCTCACGGAGCAACTGAAGCTTTCTTT. It translates to CASSSHGATEAFF.

This clone was seen a few times. The CDR3 sequence is CAWSVGAYEQYF. The CDR3 coding sequence is TGTGCCTGGAGTGTTGGAGCCTACGAGCAGTACTTC. The V and J genes are TRBV30 and TRBJ2-7; no reliable D call. The CDR3 is made up of 12 amino acids. CDR1 GTSNPN and CDR2 SVGIG come from the germline V gene (reference sequence). The V gene lost 0 bases and the J gene lost 2 bases, with 5 bases spanning the gap.

V and J are TRBV12-5 and TRBJ2-1; the D call may be TRBD1 or TRBD2 (5 bases each). V shed 4 bases and J shed 10 bases, with 14 bases lying between them. Germline loops: CDR1 LGHNT, CDR2 FRNRAP. CDR3 length: 13 residues. The CDR3 spells CASGSGRSREQFF. The CDR3 coding sequence is TGTGCTAGTGGTTCGGGACGGTCGCGCGAGCAGTTCTTC.

This clone has more than one count but fewer than ten. The rearrangement uses TRBV27 and TRBJ2-1, with D uncertain. The CDR3 totals 12 residues. Germline CDR1 is MNHEY and CDR2 is SMNVEV (reference sequence). Trimming removed 5 bases at V and 5 bases at J, with 7 bases between. In nucleotides, the CDR3 is TGTGCCAGCAGTCCCCTTAACAATGAGCAGTTCTTC. It specifies CASSPLNNEQFF.

This chain connects TRBV13 to TRBJ2-1; 9 bases are a match to TRBD2. Germline CDR1 reads PRHDT; CDR2 reads FYEKMQ (reference sequence). V lost 3 bases to trimming and J lost 4 bases; unmatched junction nucleotides: 4. This CDR3 contains 15 residues. The CDR3 coding sequence is TGTGCCAGCAGCTTGGTTAGCGGGGGTTACAATGAGCAGTTCTTC. Translating it yields CASSLVSGGYNEQFF.

The chain joins TRBV13 to TRBJ2-2; D is undetermined. Germline values: CDR1 PRHDT, CDR2 FYEKMQ (reference sequence). This CDR3 has 16 residues. The V end lost 1 base, the J end lost 4 bases, and 13 bases lay between the germline ends. In nucleotides, the CDR3 is TGTGCCAGCAGCTTAGTGGTAGAAACGTCCACCGGGGAGCTGTTTTTT. Translation gives CASSLVVETSTGELFF.

This chain connects TRBV5-1 to TRBJ1-1; 12 positions agree with TRBD1. CDR3 length equals 15 residues. The V gene end was trimmed by 5 bases and the J gene end by 0 bases; junction bases not matched to a gene: 2. CDR1 is SGHRS, CDR2 YFSETQ, per germline. The CDR3 sequence is CASRGQGAMNTEAFF. In DNA, the CDR3 is TGCGCCAGCAGGGGACAGGGGGCTATGAACACTGAAGCTTTCTTT. Together with reference TRBV5-1 and TRBJ1-1, the CDR3 gives the full variable domain: KAGVTQTPRYLIKTRGQQVTLSCSPISGHRSVSWYQQTPGQGLQFLFEYFSETQRNKGNFPGRFSGRQFSNSRSEMNVSTLELGDSALYLCASRGQGAMNTEAFFGQGTRLTVV.

The chain couples TRBV5-1 to TRBJ2-3; D gene unclear. V was trimmed by 1 base and J by 4 bases, leaving 10 bases between them. Germline values: CDR1 SGHRS, CDR2 YFSETQ. CDR3 size: 14 residues. The CDR3 spells CASSLPGSADTQYF. DNA of the CDR3: TGCGCCAGCAGCTTGCCGGGTTCAGCAGATACGCAGTATTTT.

The rearrangement joins TRBV7-9 to TRBJ2-5; TRBD1 aligns across 9 bases. CDR3 length: 14 amino acids. CDR1 is SEHNR and CDR2 is FQNEAQ in the germline V gene (reference sequence). Losses at the gene ends were 5 bases for V and 3 bases for J; bases not matched to a gene: 4. CDR3 loop: CASSKRDREETQYF. The CDR3 DNA sequence: TGTGCCAGCAGCAAGAGGGACAGGGAAGAGACCCAGTACTTC.

The chain combines TRBV6-5 with TRBJ1-2; D gene unclear. This CDR3 is 15 amino acids long. Trimming removed 6 bases from V and 4 bases from J, with 18 bases in between. Germline CDR1 and CDR2: MNHEY and SVGAGI. The DNA for the CDR3 is TGTGCCAGCAGCCGAACGCGGGGAGCTGGCTATGGCTACACCTTC. It translates to CASSRTRGAGYGYTF.

The chain combines TRBV19 with TRBJ1-5, with 11 positions matching TRBD1. The CDR3 runs 17 residues. Germline loops: CDR1 LNHDA, CDR2 SQIVND (reference sequence). The J segment lost 0 bases and the V segment lost 2 bases, leaving 3 bases of the junction unmatched. The CDR3 is CASSIPGQGDSNQPQHF. The CDR3 nucleotides are TGTGCCAGTAGTATACCGGGACAGGGGGATAGCAATCAGCCCCAGCATTTT.

The chain combines TRBV18 with TRBJ2-1; D not certain. Germline V gene sequence: CDR1 KGHSH, CDR2 LQKENI. CDR3 length: 15 amino acids. V lost 3 bases and J lost 0, with 9 bases in between. The chain's CDR3 is CASSPDSSSYNEQFF. CDR3 bases: TGTGCCAGCTCACCTGATAGTAGCTCCTACAATGAGCAGTTCTTC. The entire variable domain, with the rest obtained from reference TRBV18 and TRBJ2-1, is as follows: NAGVMQNPRHLVRRRGQEARLRCSPMKGHSHVYWYRQLPEEGLKFMVYLQKENIIDESGMPKERFSAEFPKEGPSILRIQQVVRGDSAAYFCASSPDSSSYNEQFFGPGTRLTVL.

There are a few counts of this clone. The chain recombines TRBV5-1 with TRBJ2-2; D is ambiguous. CDR1 is SGHRS, CDR2 YFSETQ, per germline. V lost 5 bases to trimming and J lost 5 bases, with 7 bases between them. The CDR3 runs 12 residues. The CDR3 bases are TGCGCCAGCAGAGAGCTAACCGGGGAGCTGTTTTTT. Encoded protein: CASRELTGELFF.

The CDR3 nucleotides read TGTGCCAGCAGCTCGAACCCACTCTACGAGCAGTACTTC. As protein: CASSSNPLYEQYF. The chain links TRBV7-2 to TRBJ2-7; D unclear. Germline V gives CDR1 SGHTA, CDR2 FQGNSA. V dropped 4 bases and J dropped 3 bases, with 10 bases sitting between them. The CDR3 runs to 13 residues.

A few counts support this clone. The rearrangement uses TRBV29-1 and TRBJ2-1; possible D gene TRBD2, 6 bases. The ends were cut back, 0 bases at V and 7 bases at J, with 7 bases in the middle. CDR3 length equals 12 residues. The V gene's germline CDR1 is SQVTM and CDR2 ANQGSEA. Here the CDR3 reads CSVEDRENEQFF. CDR3 in DNA: TGCAGCGTTGAAGATCGGGAGAATGAGCAGTTCTTC.